This T cell receptor (beta chain) was identified during a study of blood T cells in healthy people across ages. General observations from the study: In the absence of known donor CMV status, changes in expanded clonotypes were possibly confounded. The lack of PBMC sorting stopped any conclusive naive versus antigen-experienced comparison.

Notes on this clonotype: No antigen is known for it.

The CDR3 covers 15 residues. Trimming at V came to 0 bases and at J to 4 bases, leaving 5 bases not matched to a gene. Germline CDR1 SNHLY, CDR2 FYNNEI. A second PCR of 7 to 11 cycles used a sample-barcoded 5' primer and a J-beta primer mix. At least 2.5 million CDR3-containing paired-end reads were obtained per sample. TCRdb analysed the 5' RACE reads with MiXCR anew, one entry per CDR3 protein. Of about 730,000 distinct CDR3 sequences in the sample, roughly 45% were seen once. Peripheral blood was drawn, ten milliliters per donor. The sequence derives from a woman aged 60-75 years in good health. J is TRBJ2-7 and V is TRBV2, with 8 bases fitting TRBD1. Sample: blood. The CDR3, as DNA: TGTGCCAGCAGTGAAGCGAGCAGGGGGCAATACGAGCAGTACTTC. It encodes CASSEASRGQYEQYF.